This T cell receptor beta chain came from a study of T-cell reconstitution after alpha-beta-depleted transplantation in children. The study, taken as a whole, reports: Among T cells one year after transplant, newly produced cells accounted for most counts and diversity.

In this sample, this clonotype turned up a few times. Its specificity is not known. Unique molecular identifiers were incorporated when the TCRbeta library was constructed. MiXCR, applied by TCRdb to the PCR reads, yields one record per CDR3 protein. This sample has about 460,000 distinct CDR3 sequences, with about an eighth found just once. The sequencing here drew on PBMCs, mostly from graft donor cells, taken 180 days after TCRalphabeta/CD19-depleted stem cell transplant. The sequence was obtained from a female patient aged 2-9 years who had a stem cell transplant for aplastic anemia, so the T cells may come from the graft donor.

CDR3 nucleotides: TGTGCCACCAAAGGACGGGGGGAAAATCAGCCCCAGCATTTT. Translation: CATKGRGENQPQHF. The chain is built from TRBV24-1 and TRBJ1-5; perhaps TRBD1 as D (5 bases). The CDR3 has 14 amino acids. Germline values: CDR1 KGHDR, CDR2 SFDVKD. The V gene lost 8 bases and the J gene lost 4 bases, with 14 bases spanning the gap.